The 26 T cell receptor beta chains in this list originate from one sample, sequenced in a study of identical twins. TCRdb called the 5' RACE reads again in MiXCR, with one record for every CDR3 protein. This sample yields about 240,000 distinct CDR3 sequences, of which about an eighth are seen a single time; 4% to 5% belongs to the top ten. This same sample was also part of a study on yellow fever vaccine responses in identical twins.

The sequencing input was memory (CD45RO+) T cells sorted from blood. The receptors stem from a woman between 18 and 29 years old in good health.

This clonotype was counted ten times or more. The chain recombines TRBV29-1 with TRBJ2-7; possibly TRBD1 or TRBD2 for D (5 bases each). The V end lost 3 bases, the J end lost 3 bases, and 12 bases lay between the germline ends. The CDR3 is 13 amino acids. CDR1 and CDR2 (germline): SQVTM, ANQGSEA. CDR3 amino acids: CSVERDGNYEQYF. The DNA for the CDR3 is TGCAGCGTTGAGAGGGACGGCAACTACGAGCAGTACTTC.

This clonotype was observed a handful of times. The chain carries TRBV3-1 and TRBJ2-3; the D gene is possibly TRBD1 (5 bases). Per the germline V gene, CDR1 is LGHDT and CDR2 is YNNKEL (reference sequence). The CDR3 has 14 amino acids. The germline V and J ends were trimmed by 6 bases and 3 bases, with 13 bases remaining between them. The CDR3 loop is CASSSRGTTDTQYF. Here the CDR3 DNA reads TGTGCCAGCAGTAGTAGGGGAACAACAGATACGCAGTATTTT.

The chain is built from TRBV7-2 and TRBJ1-4; D is unresolved. The germline V and J ends were trimmed by 5 bases and 0 bases, with 7 bases remaining between them. CDR1 is SGHTA, CDR2 FQGNSA, per germline. CDR3 length: 14 amino acids. The CDR3 protein is CASSRPSTNEKLFF. CDR3 coding DNA: TGTGCCAGCAGCCGACCGTCAACTAATGAAAAACTGTTTTTT.

This clonotype appeared a single time. The V gene is TRBV7-2, the J gene TRBJ2-3; D not resolved. Germline V gives CDR1 SGHTA, CDR2 FQGNSA. This CDR3 contains 15 residues. Trimming shortened V by 1 base and J by 2 bases, and 10 bases separated the two germline ends. The CDR3 is CASSLECHTTDTQYF. DNA for the CDR3: TGTGCCAGCAGCTTAGAGTGCCACACCACAGATACGCAGTATTTT.

The CDR3 nucleotides are TGTGCCAGCAGCGTTCTAGTCTATAATGAGCAGTTCTTC. The encoded protein is CASSVLVYNEQFF. The chain couples TRBV2 to TRBJ2-1, with unresolved D. The V gene lost 6 bases and the J gene lost 7 bases, with 13 bases spanning the gap. The CDR3 spans 13 residues. Germline V gives CDR1 SNHLY, CDR2 FYNNEI.

This clonotype was counted only a few times. The chain carries TRBV25-1 and TRBJ2-1, with TRBD1 identical over 9 bases. This CDR3 has 13 amino acids. Trimming removed 7 bases from V and 12 bases from J; junction bases left unmatched: 10. Germline V lookup: CDR1 MGHDK, CDR2 SYGVNS. The CDR3 sequence is CASTGTGFLRQFF. In DNA, the CDR3 is TGTGCCAGCACCGGGACAGGGTTCCTTAGGCAGTTCTTC.

V and J are TRBV2 and TRBJ2-4, with D unclear. Germline lookup yields CDR1 SNHLY and CDR2 FYNNEI. With 1 base removed from V and 0 bases from J, the gap between germline ends came to 4 bases. The CDR3 extends over 14 amino acids. The CDR3 DNA reads TGTGCCAGCAGTGAAGGACTAGCCAAAAACATTCAGTACTTC. Amino acids: CASSEGLAKNIQYF. Drawing the rest from reference TRBV2 and TRBJ2-4, the complete variable domain is EPEVTQTPSHQVTQMGQEVILRCVPISNHLYFYWYRQILGQKVEFLVSFYNNEISEKSEIFDDQFSVERPDGSNFTLKIRSTKLEDSAMYFCASSEGLAKNIQYFGAGTRLSVL.

The V call is TRBV3-1, the J call TRBJ1-2; 7 nucleotides align to TRBD1. V shed 1 base, J shed 6 bases, and the junction held 5 bases outside the gene matches. CDR1 and CDR2 (germline): LGHDT, YNNKEL (reference sequence). This CDR3 contains 14 residues. CDR3 DNA: TGTGCCAGCAGCCAAGTGACAGGGCTGGATGGCTACACCTTC. Residues: CASSQVTGLDGYTF.

This clonotype appeared many times. The V gene is TRBV6-1, the J gene TRBJ2-7, with D perhaps matching TRBD1 or TRBD2 (5 bases each). The CDR3 contains 14 residues. CDR1 is MNHNS and CDR2 is SASEGT in the germline V gene. The V gene lost 6 bases and the J gene lost 7 bases, with 19 bases spanning the gap. This chain's CDR3 is CASRTHQGTGEQYF. The CDR3, as DNA: TGTGCCAGCAGAACACACCAAGGGACGGGGGAGCAGTACTTC.

V is TRBV6-2 or TRBV6-3 and J is TRBJ2-7, with D perhaps given as TRBD1 or TRBD2 (5 bases each). Germline CDR1 and CDR2: MNHEY and SVGEGT. The CDR3 consists of 18 residues. Trimming took 0 bases from V and 0 from J, leaving 18 bases between them. The chain's CDR3 is CASSYSLGASPASYEQYF. For the CDR3, the DNA is TGTGCCAGCAGTTACTCGTTAGGGGCTAGCCCAGCCTCCTACGAGCAGTACTTC.

In the case of this clonotype: The junction and the germline gene differ at one end; a read error may be behind it. In DNA, the CDR3 is TGTGACAGCAGCCCTTGGGGCAGGGCAGGGGAGACCCAGTACTTC. Residues: CDSSPWGRAGETQYF. The chain couples TRBV7-9 to TRBJ2-5; a possible D gene is TRBD1 (5 bases). The CDR3 covers 15 residues. Germline V gene data show CDR1 as SEHNR and CDR2 as FQNEAQ (reference sequence). Combining the CDR3 with reference TRBV7-9 and TRBJ2-5 gives the whole variable domain DTGVSQNPRHKITKRGQNVTFRCDPISEHNRLYWYRQTLGQGPEFLTYFQNEAQLEKSRLLSDRFSAERPKGSFSTLEIQRTEQGDSAMYLCDSSPWGRAGETQYFGPGTRLLVL.

Ten or more counts support this clonotype. This rearrangement joins TRBV20-1 to TRBJ2-1, with 10 bases matching TRBD1. The CDR3 is 15 amino acids. Trimming cost V 1 base and J 8 bases; bases outside gene matches: 8. Germline V gives CDR1 DFQATT, CDR2 SNEGSKA (reference sequence). This chain's CDR3 is CSARGGDRGRDEQFF. The CDR3 region has the DNA TGCAGTGCTAGAGGGGGGGACAGGGGAAGGGATGAGCAGTTCTTC.

This chain joins TRBV4-2 and TRBJ2-3; TRBD1 might be the D (6 bases). The V gene lost 1 base and the J gene lost 0 bases, with 14 bases spanning the gap. Looked up from germline, CDR1 is LGHNA and CDR2 is YNFKEQ. The CDR3 covers 17 residues. The CDR3 DNA reads as TGTGCCAGCAGCCAAGTTAGACAGGACCCTAGCACAGATACGCAGTATTTT. Amino acids: CASSQVRQDPSTDTQYF.

This clonotype was seen only a few times. The V gene is TRBV5-6, the J gene TRBJ2-3; 8 bases line up with TRBD2. The ends lost 7 bases at V and 5 bases at J; junction bases unmatched: 9. The germline gives CDR1 SGHDT, CDR2 YYEEEE. There are 14 residues in the CDR3. CDR3 DNA sequence: TGTGCCAGCGGGGAGCGGGGGAAAGGAGATACGCAGTATTTT. It codes for CASGERGKGDTQYF.

This chain uses TRBV9 with TRBJ2-1; maybe TRBD2 (6 bases). The CDR3 is 14 residues long. The germline V gene encodes CDR1 SGDLS and CDR2 YYNGEE. Trimming took off 4 bases at V and 5 bases at J, with 13 bases between the two ends. The CDR3 protein is CASSRHPGDNEQFF. The CDR3 bases are TGTGCCAGCAGCAGGCACCCGGGGGACAATGAGCAGTTCTTC.

This clonotype has more than one count but fewer than ten. The chain uses TRBV20-1 and TRBJ2-5, with no clear D. From germline, CDR1 is DFQATT and CDR2 SNEGSKA (reference sequence). The CDR3 runs to 15 residues. V lost 3 bases, J lost 3 bases, and 17 bases lay in between. The CDR3, as DNA: TGCAGTGCTAGGCCGTGGGGTGGAGAGGAAGAGACCCAGTACTTC. Its protein product is CSARPWGGEEETQYF.

The chain carries TRBV20-1 and TRBJ2-1, with TRBD1 as a possible D gene (5 bases). V gave up 1 base and J gave up 4 bases, with 14 bases separating them. Per the germline V gene, CDR1 is DFQATT and CDR2 is SNEGSKA (reference sequence). The CDR3 covers 15 residues. DNA for the CDR3: TGCAGTGCTAGAGGCACAGGCAACCGATACAATGAGCAGTTCTTC. Protein sequence: CSARGTGNRYNEQFF.

This clonotype was recorded many times. This chain connects TRBV4-1 to TRBJ1-4, with unresolved D. The CDR3 contains 17 residues. V was clipped by 0 bases and J by 0 bases, with 11 bases between them. Per the germline V gene, CDR1 is MGHRA and CDR2 is YSYEKL. CDR3 sequence: CASSQDAYGTTNEKLFF. The CDR3 DNA reads as TGCGCCAGCAGCCAAGATGCCTACGGGACAACTAATGAAAAACTGTTTTTT.

The rearrangement links TRBV29-1 to TRBJ2-7; perhaps TRBD1 as D (5 bases). Between the trimmed V and J ends, which lost 2 bases and 5 bases, there was a span of 22 bases. The germline gives CDR1 SQVTM, CDR2 ANQGSEA. The CDR3 length is 16 residues. This chain's CDR3 is CSVELSRPGNGHEQYF. Written as DNA, the CDR3 is TGCAGCGTTGAACTCTCACGGCCAGGGAACGGCCACGAGCAGTACTTC.

This clonotype has only a few counts. The V and J genes are TRBV29-1 and TRBJ2-7, with D unresolved. The CDR3 spans 14 residues. The germline V gene encodes CDR1 SQVTM and CDR2 ANQGSEA. V lost 2 bases and J 3 bases, leaving 14 bases between the germline ends. CDR3 protein: CSVESALEGYEQYF. DNA of the CDR3: TGCAGCGTTGAATCGGCTCTCGAAGGCTACGAGCAGTACTTC.

The gene calls are TRBV6-2 or TRBV6-3 and TRBJ2-1; 9 bases are a match to TRBD2. CDR3 length: 16 amino acids. V gave up 6 bases and J gave up 3 bases; unmatched junction bases: 9. Germline V gives CDR1 MNHEY, CDR2 SVGEGT. The CDR3 reads CASRAAGGTSYNEQFF. The CDR3 DNA reads TGTGCCAGCAGGGCGGCGGGGGGGACTAGCTACAATGAGCAGTTCTTC.

The genes are TRBV5-1 and TRBJ2-7; no clear D. Deletions cut 4 bases from V and 3 bases from J, with 11 bases between. This CDR3 contains 13 residues. Per germline, CDR1 SGHRS and CDR2 YFSETQ. The chain's CDR3 is CASSGPRGYEQYF. CDR3 bases: TGCGCCAGCAGCGGACCCCGCGGCTACGAGCAGTACTTC.

This clonotype came up many times. This rearrangement joins TRBV21-1 to TRBJ2-4; TRBD2 was called by the table and not checked on the DNA. TRBV21-1 has pseudogene status. The CDR3 length is 14 residues. CDR3 protein: CASSNRAAKNIQYF. CDR3 DNA sequence: TGTGCCAGCAGCAACAGGGCCGCCAAAAACATTCAGTACTTC.

This clonotype came up a few times. The chain combines TRBV7-9 with TRBJ2-3; tentatively, D is TRBD1 (5 bases). Germline CDR1 SEHNR, CDR2 FQNEAQ (reference sequence). The ends were cut back, 4 bases at V and 8 bases at J, with 13 bases in the middle. The CDR3 loop spans 13 amino acids. The CDR3 here is CASSWGSKVTQYF. CDR3 in DNA: TGTGCCAGCAGCTGGGGCTCTAAGGTTACGCAGTATTTT.

This chain links TRBV7-9 with TRBJ1-1, with D hard to call. Germline V gene sequence: CDR1 SEHNR, CDR2 FQNEAQ (reference sequence). The ends were cut back, 4 bases at V and 1 base at J, with 13 bases in the middle. CDR3 length: 15 amino acids. CDR3 residues: CASSYAPPRNTEAFF. DNA of the CDR3: TGTGCCAGCAGCTACGCCCCCCCCAGGAACACTGAAGCTTTCTTT.

This clonotype was observed a few times. The V call is TRBV13, the J call TRBJ1-6, with D possibly matching TRBD1 (5 bases). Trimming stripped 4 bases from V and 6 bases from J, with 16 bases between. The CDR3 extends over 16 amino acids. The germline V gene encodes CDR1 PRHDT and CDR2 FYEKMQ (reference sequence). CDR3 sequence: CASSSIGSGPNSPLHF. The CDR3 nucleotides are TGTGCCAGCAGCTCCATCGGCTCAGGGCCTAATTCACCCCTCCACTTT.